This TCR beta chain is drawn from a study of blood T cells in healthy people across ages. The wider study: About one barcoded beta molecule per two T cells was captured by template switching. Findings and limits, study-wide: Lack of knowledge of donor CMV status possibly confounded expanded clonotype changes. Roughly linearly, TCR beta diversity per million T cells fell as age increased.

This clonotype was observed a few times. Its antigen remains unidentified. The authors ran a second PCR of about 6 to 12 cycles using a sample-barcoded 5' primer and a J-beta primer mix. Each of the cDNA molecules was tagged by a template-switch adaptor with 12 random nucleotides. TCRdb reanalysed the 5' RACE reads using MiXCR and keeps one entry per CDR3 protein. The sample lists hundreds of thousands of distinct CDR3 sequences, around three fifths seen once, with roughly 25% in the top ten. The CDR3 has 17 residues. Germline V gene lookup returns CDR1 MDHEN and CDR2 SYDVKM. Trimming cost V 1 base and J 0 bases, with 16 bases left between them.

The sample consisted of blood. The TCR comes from a man aged 40-49 years in good health. This chain links TRBV28 with TRBJ2-7, with D perhaps given as TRBD1 or TRBD2 (5 bases each). CDR3 in DNA: TGTGCCAGCAGTTTATTTTCCGGGACGGGCATCTCCTACGAGCAGTACTTC. Translating gives CASSLFSGTGISYEQYF.